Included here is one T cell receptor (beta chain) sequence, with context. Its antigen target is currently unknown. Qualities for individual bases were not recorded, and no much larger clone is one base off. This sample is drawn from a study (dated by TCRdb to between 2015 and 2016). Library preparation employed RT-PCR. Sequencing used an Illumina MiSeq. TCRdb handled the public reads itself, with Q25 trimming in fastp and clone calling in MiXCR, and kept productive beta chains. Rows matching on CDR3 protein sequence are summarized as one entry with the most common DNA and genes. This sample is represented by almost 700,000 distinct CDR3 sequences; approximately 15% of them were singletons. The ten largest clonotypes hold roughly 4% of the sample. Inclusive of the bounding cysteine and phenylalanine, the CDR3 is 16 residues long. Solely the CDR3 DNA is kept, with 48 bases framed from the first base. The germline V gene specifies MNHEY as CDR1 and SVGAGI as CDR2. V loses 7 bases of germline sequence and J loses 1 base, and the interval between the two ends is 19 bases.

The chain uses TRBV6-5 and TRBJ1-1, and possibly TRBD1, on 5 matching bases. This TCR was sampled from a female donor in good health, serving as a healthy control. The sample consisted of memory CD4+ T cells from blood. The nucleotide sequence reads TGTGCCAGCAAGGGCGACAGACGATTCCCGAACACTGAAGCTTTCTTT. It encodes CASKGDRRFPNTEAFF.